The 10 T cell receptor beta chains below come from one sample, sequenced in a study of T cell changes during pregnancy in multiple sclerosis. Here immunoSEQ multiplex PCR was the method, and the copy in TCRdb shows in-frame clones only, minus some. Among almost 20,000 clones listed, 80% to 90% were seen once. The sequencing used CD8+ T cells from peripheral blood mononuclear cells, collected after pregnancy. The origin of the receptors is a female donor in good health, enrolled as a control in a pregnancy study.

The chain uses TRBV2 and TRBJ1-3, with D unresolved. Per the germline V gene, CDR1 is SNHLY and CDR2 is FYNNEI. This CDR3 is 12 amino acids long. Deletions cut 4 bases from V and 4 bases from J, with 5 bases between. The CDR3 region has the DNA TGTGCCAGCAGTGGCAGGGGAAACACCATATATTTT. Its translation: CASSGRGNTIYF.

The V call is TRBV5-6, the J call TRBJ2-7; a possible D gene is TRBD1 (6 bases). V lost 5 bases, J lost 4 bases, and 19 bases lay in between. CDR1 SGHDT and CDR2 YYEEEE come from the germline V gene. The length of the CDR3 is 15 residues. The CDR3 here is CASSAPGHGKYEQYF. In nucleotides, the CDR3 is TGTGCCAGCAGTGCCCCGGGACACGGAAAGTACGAGCAGTACTTC.

This clone has a single count. The chain carries TRBV21-1 and TRBJ2-5; the DNA was not compared with TRBD1, the D call given in the table. TRBV21-1 is a documented pseudogene. This CDR3 comprises 13 residues. In DNA form, the CDR3 reads TGTGCCAGCAGTGGGACACTTCAAGAGACCCAGTACTTC. This translates into CASSGTLQETQYF.

V is TRBV11-2 and J is TRBJ2-7; 13 positions match TRBD2. The CDR3 runs to 15 residues. Germline-derived CDR1 and CDR2 are SGHAT and FQNNGV. Unmatched junction bases numbered 3, after V lost 2 bases and J lost 5 bases. The CDR3 DNA follows: TGTGCCAGCAGCTTAAGGACTAGCGGGGGCGACGAGCAGTACTTC. It encodes CASSLRTSGGDEQYF.

The CDR3 bases are TGTGCCAGCAGCCCATGGGGAGTGGGAGCAGCGTACGAGCAGTACTTC. Protein: CASSPWGVGAAYEQYF. This chain uses TRBV5-8 with TRBJ2-7, with D perhaps matching TRBD2 (5 bases). The CDR3 sequence is 16 residues long. Germline V lookup: CDR1 SGHTS, CDR2 YDEGEE. Deletions cut 4 bases from V and 4 bases from J, with 21 bases between.

This clone was recorded once. The DNA of the CDR3 is TGTGCCAGCAGATCCGGGACAGGGAGCGGCTACACCTTC. Protein sequence: CASRSGTGSGYTF. This rearrangement joins TRBV27 to TRBJ1-2, with 9 bases aligning to TRBD1. The trim removed 6 bases at V and 8 bases at J, leaving 7 bases unmatched. CDR1 MNHEY and CDR2 SMNVEV come from the germline V gene (reference sequence). CDR3 length: 13 residues.

The chain uses TRBV4-1 and TRBJ2-1; the D gene is possibly TRBD2 (5 bases). V was trimmed by 1 base and J by 2 bases, leaving 9 bases between them. Germline assignment: CDR1 MGHRA and CDR2 YSYEKL. CDR3 length: 15 amino acids. CDR3 DNA sequence: TGCGCCAGCAGCCAAGCTACCGGGACCTACAATGAGCAGTTCTTC. It yields the protein CASSQATGTYNEQFF.

This clone was found a few times. The V and J genes are TRBV15 and TRBJ1-1; 8 bases map to TRBD1. The CDR3 extends over 16 amino acids. Germline CDR1 reads LNHNV; CDR2 reads YYDKDF (reference sequence). The V segment lost 0 bases and the J segment 3 bases; nucleotides outside the gene matches: 6. The DNA of the CDR3 is TGTGCCACCAGCAGAGATCCCTACAGGGGGGACACTGAAGCTTTCTTT. This encodes CATSRDPYRGDTEAFF. The full variable domain, completed using reference TRBV15 and TRBJ1-1, is DAMVIQNPRYQVTQFGKPVTLSCSQTLNHNVMYWYQQKSSQAPKLLFHYYDKDFNNEADTPDNFQSRRPNTSFCFLDIRSPGLGDTAMYLCATSRDPYRGDTEAFFGQGTRLTVV.

The J gene is TRBJ2-2, the V gene TRBV7-8; 7 positions agree with TRBD1. Germline CDR1 is SGHVS and CDR2 is FQNEAQ. CDR3 length equals 16 residues. J gave up 1 base and V 7 bases, and 9 bases lay outside the gene matches. CDR3 in amino acids: CASIPLGTVNTGELFF. Written as DNA, the CDR3 is TGTGCCAGCATTCCACTAGGGACAGTGAACACCGGGGAGCTGTTTTTT. The whole variable domain, filled in from reference TRBV7-8 and TRBJ2-2, reads GAGVSQSPRYKVAKRGQDVALRCDPISGHVSLFWYQQALGQGPEFLTYFQNEAQLDKSGLPSDRFFAERPEGSVSTLKIQRTQQEDSAVYLCASIPLGTVNTGELFFGEGSRLTVL.

The V and J genes are TRBV7-9 and TRBJ1-1, with 7 bases identical to TRBD1. The CDR3 extends over 15 amino acids. The ends lost 5 bases at V and 2 bases at J; junction bases unmatched: 8. CDR1 SEHNR and CDR2 FQNEAQ come from the germline V gene (reference sequence). The CDR3 coding sequence is TGTGCCAGCAGCCACTGGGACAGATACAACACTGAAGCTTTCTTT. It yields the protein CASSHWDRYNTEAFF.